A selection of T cell receptor delta chains follows, all from one sample in a study of gamma-delta T cells after stem cell transplantation. TCRdb redid the clone calls on the RT-PCR reads with CATT. The sample has hundreds of delta-chain clones, around a sixth seen once. Sequencing was done on a sample of gamma-delta T cells. All receptors derive from a human donor. It is not recorded whose cells these are; they may come from a transplant donor. Each CDR3 is given with its conserved first and last residue. The order of the fields is V gene, J gene, clone size, D gene, CDR3 protein, CDR3 DNA. A D gene is named only where the DNA matches it firmly. Some rows have no size entry. The others give once, few or many, or a class for an expanded clone.

V gene: TRDV2
J gene: TRDJ1
clone size: few
D gene: -
CDR3 protein: CACDPLGGADKLIF
CDR3 DNA: TGTGCCTGTGACCCCCTGGGTGGCGCCGATAAACTCATCTTT

V gene: TRDV2
J gene: TRDJ1
clone size: large
D gene: -
CDR3 protein: CACDTVGELYTDKLIF
CDR3 DNA: TGTGCCTGTGACACGGTGGGAGAACTGTACACCGATAAACTCATCTTT

V gene: TRDV2
J gene: TRDJ1
clone size: -
D gene: -
CDR3 protein: CACDTVSIYSDKLIF
CDR3 DNA: TGTGCCTGTGACACCGTTAGCATATACTCCGATAAACTCATCTTT

V gene: TRDV2
J gene: TRDJ1
clone size: few
D gene: TRDD3
CDR3 protein: CACDSISTGGRNTDKLIF
CDR3 DNA: TGTGCCTGTGACAGTATCTCTACTGGGGGACGAAACACCGATAAACTCATCTTT

V gene: TRDV2
J gene: TRDJ1
clone size: few
D gene: TRDD3
CDR3 protein: CACDRLGDLKWLIF
CDR3 DNA: TGTGCCTGTGACCGATTGGGGGACTTGAAGTGGCTCATCTTT

V gene: TRDV2
J gene: TRDJ1
clone size: large
D gene: -
CDR3 protein: CACDTMGYPDGDKLIF
CDR3 DNA: TGTGCCTGTGACACCATGGGGTACCCCGACGGCGATAAACTCATCTTT

V gene: TRDV2
J gene: TRDJ1
clone size: large
D gene: TRDD3
CDR3 protein: CACDTVQKSLGDETYTDKLIF
CDR3 DNA: TGTGCCTGTGACACCGTTCAAAAAAGTCTGGGGGATGAAACGTACACCGATAAACTCATCTTT

V gene: TRDV2
J gene: TRDJ3
clone size: few
D gene: TRDD3
CDR3 protein: CACDTGGLGASSWDTRQMFF
CDR3 DNA: TGTGCCTGTGACACTGGAGGGCTGGGGGCCTCCTCCTGGGACACCCGACAGATGTTTTTC

V gene: TRDV2
J gene: TRDJ1
clone size: -
D gene: TRDD3
CDR3 protein: CACDTVETTGAHKLIF
CDR3 DNA: TGTGCCTGTGACACCGTAGAGACTACTGGGGCTCATAAACTCATCTTT

V gene: TRDV2
J gene: TRDJ1
clone size: few
D gene: TRDD3
CDR3 protein: CACDRLLGDTTDKLIF
CDR3 DNA: TGTGCCTGTGACAGACTACTGGGGGATACGACCGATAAACTCATCTTT

V gene: TRDV1
J gene: TRDJ2
clone size: -
D gene: TRDD3
CDR3 protein: CALILWGIPAQLFF
CDR3 DNA: TGTGCTCTTATACTATGGGGGATACCAGCACAACTCTTCTTT